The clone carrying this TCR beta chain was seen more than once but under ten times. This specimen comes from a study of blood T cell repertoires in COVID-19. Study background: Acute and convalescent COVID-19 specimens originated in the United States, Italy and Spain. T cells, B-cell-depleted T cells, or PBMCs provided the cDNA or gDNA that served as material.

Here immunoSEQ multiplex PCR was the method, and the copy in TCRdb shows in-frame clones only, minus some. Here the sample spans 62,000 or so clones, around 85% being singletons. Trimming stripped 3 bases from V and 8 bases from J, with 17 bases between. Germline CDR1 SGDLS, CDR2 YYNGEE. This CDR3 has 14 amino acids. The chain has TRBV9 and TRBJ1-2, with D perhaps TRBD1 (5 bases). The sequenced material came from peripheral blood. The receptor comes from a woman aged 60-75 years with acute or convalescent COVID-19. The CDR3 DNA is TGTGCCAGCAGCGCGGGGGGGAATGGGAAAGGCTACACCTTC. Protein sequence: CASSAGGNGKGYTF.